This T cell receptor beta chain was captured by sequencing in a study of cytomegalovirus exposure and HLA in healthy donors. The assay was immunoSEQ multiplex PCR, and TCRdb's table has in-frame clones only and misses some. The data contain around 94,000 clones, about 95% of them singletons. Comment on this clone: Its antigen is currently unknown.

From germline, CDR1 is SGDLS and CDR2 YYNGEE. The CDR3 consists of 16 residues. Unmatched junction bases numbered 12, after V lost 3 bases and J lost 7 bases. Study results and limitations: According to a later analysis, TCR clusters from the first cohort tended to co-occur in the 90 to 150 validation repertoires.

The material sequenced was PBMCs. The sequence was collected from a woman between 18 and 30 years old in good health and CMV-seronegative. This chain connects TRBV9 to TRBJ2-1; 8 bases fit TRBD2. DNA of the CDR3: TGTGCCAGCAGCGATCAACCGGGGGGGCCATTGAATGAGCAGTTCTTC. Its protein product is CASSDQPGGPLNEQFF.